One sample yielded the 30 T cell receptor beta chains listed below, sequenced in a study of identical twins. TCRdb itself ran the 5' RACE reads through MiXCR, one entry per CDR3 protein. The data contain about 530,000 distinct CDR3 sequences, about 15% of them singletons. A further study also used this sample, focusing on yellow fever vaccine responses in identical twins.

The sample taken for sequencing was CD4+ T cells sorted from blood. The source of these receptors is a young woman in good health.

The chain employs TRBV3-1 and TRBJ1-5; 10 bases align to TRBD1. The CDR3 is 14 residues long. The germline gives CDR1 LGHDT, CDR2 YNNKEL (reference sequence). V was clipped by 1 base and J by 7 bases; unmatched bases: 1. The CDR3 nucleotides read TGTGCCAGCAGCCAAGGGGACAGGGGACAGCCCCAGCATTTT. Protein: CASSQGDRGQPQHF.

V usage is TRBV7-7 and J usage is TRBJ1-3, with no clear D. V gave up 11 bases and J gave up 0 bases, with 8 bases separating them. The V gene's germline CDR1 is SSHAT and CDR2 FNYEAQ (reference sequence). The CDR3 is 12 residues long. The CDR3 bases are TGTGCCGCGGGCGACTCTGGAAACACCATATATTTT. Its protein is CAAGDSGNTIYF.

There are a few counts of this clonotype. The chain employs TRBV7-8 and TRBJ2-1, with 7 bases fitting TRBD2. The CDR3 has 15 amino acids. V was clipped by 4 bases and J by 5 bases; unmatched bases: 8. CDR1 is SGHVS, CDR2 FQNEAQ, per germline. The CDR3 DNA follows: TGTGCCAGCAGCTCAATTGGGACTACTAACAATGAGCAGTTCTTC. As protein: CASSSIGTTNNEQFF.

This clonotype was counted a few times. This CDR3 reads CSARNAGAGGYTF. The DNA of the CDR3 is TGCAGTGCTAGAAATGCAGGGGCCGGTGGCTACACCTTC. The chain uses TRBV20-1 and TRBJ1-2; a weak D match, TRBD1 (6 bases). Germline V gene lookup returns CDR1 DFQATT and CDR2 SNEGSKA (reference sequence). The length of the CDR3 is 13 residues. Trimming left V 2 bases short and J 7 bases short, with 14 bases between.

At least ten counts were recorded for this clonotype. CDR3 amino acids: CSARMGTGGYTEAFF. CDR3 in DNA: TGCAGTGCTCGAATGGGGACAGGGGGTTACACTGAAGCTTTCTTT. V gene TRBV20-1 combines with J gene TRBJ1-1; TRBD1 agrees at 11 bases. The CDR3 sequence is 15 residues long. Germline V gene data show CDR1 as DFQATT and CDR2 as SNEGSKA (reference sequence). V trimming: 5 bases; J trimming: 3 bases; junction bases outside the gene matches: 8.

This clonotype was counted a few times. Here the CDR3 reads CATSDLTGSGYNEQFF. The CDR3 nucleotides are TGTGCCACCAGTGATTTGACGGGATCGGGGTACAATGAGCAGTTCTTC. The chain carries TRBV24-1 and TRBJ2-1; a weak D match, TRBD2 (5 bases). Germline-derived CDR1 and CDR2 are KGHDR and SFDVKD. V was shortened by 0 bases and J by 4 bases, with 12 bases between the two germline ends. This CDR3 contains 16 residues.

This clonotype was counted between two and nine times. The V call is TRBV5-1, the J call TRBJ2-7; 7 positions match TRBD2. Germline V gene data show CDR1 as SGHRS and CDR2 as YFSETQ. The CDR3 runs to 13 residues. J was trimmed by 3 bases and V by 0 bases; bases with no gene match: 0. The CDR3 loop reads CASSLGEGYEQYF. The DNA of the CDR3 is TGCGCCAGCAGCTTGGGGGAGGGCTACGAGCAGTACTTC.

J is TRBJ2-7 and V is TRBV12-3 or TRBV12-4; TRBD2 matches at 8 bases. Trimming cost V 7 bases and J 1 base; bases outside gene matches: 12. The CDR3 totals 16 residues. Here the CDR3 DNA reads TGTGCCAGCACCCCGGGGGGGGAGTTAGGTTCCTACGAGCAGTACTTC. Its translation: CASTPGGELGSYEQYF.

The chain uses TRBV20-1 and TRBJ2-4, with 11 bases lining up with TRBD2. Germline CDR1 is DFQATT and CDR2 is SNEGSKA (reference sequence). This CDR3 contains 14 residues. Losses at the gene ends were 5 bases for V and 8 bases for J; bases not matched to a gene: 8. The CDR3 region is CSAHTSGSRDIQYF. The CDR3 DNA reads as TGCAGTGCTCATACTAGCGGGAGTAGGGACATTCAGTACTTC.

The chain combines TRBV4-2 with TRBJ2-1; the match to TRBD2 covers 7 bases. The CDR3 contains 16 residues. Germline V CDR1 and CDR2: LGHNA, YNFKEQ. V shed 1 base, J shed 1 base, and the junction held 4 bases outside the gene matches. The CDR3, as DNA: TGTGCCAGCAGCCAAGGGGCGGGGGTGTCCTACAATGAGCAGTTCTTC. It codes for CASSQGAGVSYNEQFF.

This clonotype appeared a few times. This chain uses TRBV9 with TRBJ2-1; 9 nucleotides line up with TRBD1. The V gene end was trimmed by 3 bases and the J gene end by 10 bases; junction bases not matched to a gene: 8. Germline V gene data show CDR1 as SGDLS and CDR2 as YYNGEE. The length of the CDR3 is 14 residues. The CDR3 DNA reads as TGTGCCAGCAGCGACCGGGACAGGGACCGGGAGCAGTTCTTC. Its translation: CASSDRDRDREQFF.

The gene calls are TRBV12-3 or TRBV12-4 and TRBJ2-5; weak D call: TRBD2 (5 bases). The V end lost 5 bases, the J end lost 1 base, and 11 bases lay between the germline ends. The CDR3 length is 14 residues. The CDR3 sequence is CASSPRDLQETQYF. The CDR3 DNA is TGTGCCAGCAGTCCCCGGGATCTCCAAGAGACCCAGTACTTC.

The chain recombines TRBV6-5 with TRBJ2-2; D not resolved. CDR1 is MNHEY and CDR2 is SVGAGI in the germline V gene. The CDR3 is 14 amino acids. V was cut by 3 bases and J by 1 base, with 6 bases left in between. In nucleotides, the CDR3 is TGTGCCAGCAGTTATTGGGGGAACACCGGGGAGCTGTTTTTT. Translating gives CASSYWGNTGELFF.

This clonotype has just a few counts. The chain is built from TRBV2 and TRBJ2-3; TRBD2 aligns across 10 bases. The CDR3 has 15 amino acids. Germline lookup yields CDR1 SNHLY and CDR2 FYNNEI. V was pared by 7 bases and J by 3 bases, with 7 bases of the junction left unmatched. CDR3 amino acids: CASKLAGSRTDTQYF. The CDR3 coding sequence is TGTGCCAGCAAACTAGCGGGGTCTAGGACAGATACGCAGTATTTT.

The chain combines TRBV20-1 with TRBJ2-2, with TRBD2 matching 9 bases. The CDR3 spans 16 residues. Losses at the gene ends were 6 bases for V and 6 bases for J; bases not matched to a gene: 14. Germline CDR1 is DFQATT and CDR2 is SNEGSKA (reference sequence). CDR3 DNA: TGCAGTGCCTACCAAACTAGCGGGCGTCGGTCCGGGGAGCTGTTTTTT. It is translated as CSAYQTSGRRSGELFF.

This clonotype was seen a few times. In DNA form, the CDR3 reads TGCAGTGCTAGAGATGAGGAGGTCACAGATACGCAGTATTTT. Translated, it gives CSARDEEVTDTQYF. The genes are TRBV20-1 and TRBJ2-3; maybe TRBD2 (5 bases). The germline V gene has CDR1 DFQATT and CDR2 SNEGSKA (reference sequence). This CDR3 is built from 14 residues. Trimming stripped 0 bases from V and 2 bases from J, with 9 bases between.

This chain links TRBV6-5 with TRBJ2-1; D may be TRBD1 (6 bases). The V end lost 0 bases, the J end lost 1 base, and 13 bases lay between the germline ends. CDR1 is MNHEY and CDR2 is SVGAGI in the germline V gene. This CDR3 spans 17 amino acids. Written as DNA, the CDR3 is TGTGCCAGCAGTTACTCAACAGGGCTCCGGTCCTACAATGAGCAGTTCTTC. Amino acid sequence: CASSYSTGLRSYNEQFF.

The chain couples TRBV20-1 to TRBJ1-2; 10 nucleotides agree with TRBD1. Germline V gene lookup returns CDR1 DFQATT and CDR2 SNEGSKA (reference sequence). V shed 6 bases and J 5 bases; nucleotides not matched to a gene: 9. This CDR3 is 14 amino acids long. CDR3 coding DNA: TGCAGTGCAACCGGGACAGGGGACGAATATGGCTACACCTTC. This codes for CSATGTGDEYGYTF.

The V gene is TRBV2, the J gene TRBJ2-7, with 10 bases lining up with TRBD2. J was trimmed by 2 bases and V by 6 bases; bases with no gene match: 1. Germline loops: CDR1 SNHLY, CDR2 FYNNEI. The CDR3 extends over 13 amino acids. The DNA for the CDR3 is TGTGCCAGCAGACTAGCGGGGCCCTACGAGCAGTACGTC. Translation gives CASRLAGPYEQYV.

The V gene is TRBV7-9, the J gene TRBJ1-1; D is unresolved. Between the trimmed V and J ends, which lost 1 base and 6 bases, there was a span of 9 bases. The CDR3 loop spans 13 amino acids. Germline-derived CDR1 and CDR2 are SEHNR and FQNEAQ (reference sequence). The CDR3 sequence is CASSLGTPPEAFF. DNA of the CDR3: TGTGCCAGCAGCTTAGGAACCCCCCCTGAAGCTTTCTTT.

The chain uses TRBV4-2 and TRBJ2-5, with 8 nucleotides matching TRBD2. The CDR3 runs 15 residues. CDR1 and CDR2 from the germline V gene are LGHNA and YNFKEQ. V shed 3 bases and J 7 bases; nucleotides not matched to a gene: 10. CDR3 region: CASSQEQIREGTQYF. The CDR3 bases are TGTGCCAGCAGCCAGGAACAGATTCGGGAGGGGACCCAGTACTTC.

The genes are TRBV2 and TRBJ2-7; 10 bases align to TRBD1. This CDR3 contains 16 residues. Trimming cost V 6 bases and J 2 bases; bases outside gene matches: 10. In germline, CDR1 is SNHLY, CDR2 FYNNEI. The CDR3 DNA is TGTGCCAGCAGACCCGGGATGGGGACAGGGGCCTACGAGCAGTACGTC. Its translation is CASRPGMGTGAYEQYV.

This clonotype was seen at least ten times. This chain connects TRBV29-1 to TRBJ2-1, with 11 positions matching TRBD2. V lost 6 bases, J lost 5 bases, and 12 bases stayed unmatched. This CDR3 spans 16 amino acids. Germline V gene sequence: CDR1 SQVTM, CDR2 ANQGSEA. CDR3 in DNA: TGCAGCGTCGGGGGGGCTAGCGGGAGGAGGGACAATGAGCAGTTCTTC. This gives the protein CSVGGASGRRDNEQFF.

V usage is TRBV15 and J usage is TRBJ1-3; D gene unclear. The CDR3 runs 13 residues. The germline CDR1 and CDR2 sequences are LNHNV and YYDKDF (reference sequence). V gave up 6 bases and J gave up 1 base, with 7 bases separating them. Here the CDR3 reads CATRPFSGNTIYF. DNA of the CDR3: TGTGCCACCAGACCCTTTTCTGGAAACACCATATATTTT.

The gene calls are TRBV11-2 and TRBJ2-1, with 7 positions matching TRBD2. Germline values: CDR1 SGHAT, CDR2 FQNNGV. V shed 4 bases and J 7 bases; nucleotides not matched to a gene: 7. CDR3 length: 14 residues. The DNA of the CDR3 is TGTGCCAGCAGCTCCCAGGGACTACTTAATGAGCAGTTCTTC. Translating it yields CASSSQGLLNEQFF. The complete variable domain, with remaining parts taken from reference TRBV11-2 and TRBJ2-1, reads EAGVAQSPRYKIIEKRQSVAFWCNPISGHATLYWYQQILGQGPKLLIQFQNNGVVDDSQLPKDRFSAERLKGVDSTLKIQPAKLEDSAVYLCASSSQGLLNEQFFGPGTRLTVL.

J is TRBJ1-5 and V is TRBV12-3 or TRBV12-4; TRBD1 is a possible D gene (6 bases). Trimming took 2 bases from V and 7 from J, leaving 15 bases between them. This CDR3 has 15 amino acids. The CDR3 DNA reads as TGTGCCAGCAGTTTAAGGGGGGGCGCAGAGCAGCCCCAGCATTTT. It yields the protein CASSLRGGAEQPQHF.

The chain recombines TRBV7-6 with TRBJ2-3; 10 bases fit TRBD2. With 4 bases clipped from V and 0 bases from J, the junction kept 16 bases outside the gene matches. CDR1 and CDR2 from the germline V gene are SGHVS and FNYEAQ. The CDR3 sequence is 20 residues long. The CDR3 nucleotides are TGTGCCAGCAGCTCCCCCAGGGCTAGCGGGGGCCGTTCTAGCACAGATACGCAGTATTTT. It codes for CASSSPRASGGRSSTDTQYF.

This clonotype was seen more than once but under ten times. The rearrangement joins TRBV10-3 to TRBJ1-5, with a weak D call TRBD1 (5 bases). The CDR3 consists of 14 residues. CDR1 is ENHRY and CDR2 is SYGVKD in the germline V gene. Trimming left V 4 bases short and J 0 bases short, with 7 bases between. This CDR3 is CAISAQVSNQPQHF. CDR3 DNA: TGTGCCATCAGTGCACAGGTTAGCAATCAGCCCCAGCATTTT.

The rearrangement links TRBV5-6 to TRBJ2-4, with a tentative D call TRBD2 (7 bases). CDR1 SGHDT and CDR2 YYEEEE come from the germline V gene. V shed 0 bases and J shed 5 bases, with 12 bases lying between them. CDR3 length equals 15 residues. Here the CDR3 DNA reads TGTGCCAGCAGCTTGGAGGGGGGGCCGGAAAACATTCAGTACTTC. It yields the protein CASSLEGGPENIQYF.

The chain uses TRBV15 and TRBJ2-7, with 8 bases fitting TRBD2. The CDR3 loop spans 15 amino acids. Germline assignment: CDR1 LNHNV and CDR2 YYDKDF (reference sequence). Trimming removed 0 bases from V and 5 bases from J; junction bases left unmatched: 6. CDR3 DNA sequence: TGTGCCACCAGCAGAGATGGGACTAGAAGCCACGAGCAGTACTTC. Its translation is CATSRDGTRSHEQYF.